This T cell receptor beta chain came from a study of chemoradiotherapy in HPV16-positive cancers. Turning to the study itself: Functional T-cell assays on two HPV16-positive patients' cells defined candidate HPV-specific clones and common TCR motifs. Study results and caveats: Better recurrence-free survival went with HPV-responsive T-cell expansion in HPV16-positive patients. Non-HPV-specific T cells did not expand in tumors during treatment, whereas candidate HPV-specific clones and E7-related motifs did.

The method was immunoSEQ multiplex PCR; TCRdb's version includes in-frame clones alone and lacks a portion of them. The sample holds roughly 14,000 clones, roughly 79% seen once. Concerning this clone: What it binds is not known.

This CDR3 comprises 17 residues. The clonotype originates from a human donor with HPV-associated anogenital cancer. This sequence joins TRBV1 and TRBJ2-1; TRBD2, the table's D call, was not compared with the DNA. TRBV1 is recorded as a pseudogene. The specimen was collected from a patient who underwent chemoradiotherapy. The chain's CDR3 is CTSRPIGAGGPIDEQFF. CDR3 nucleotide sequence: TGCACCAGCCGCCCAATCGGAGCGGGAGGGCCAATCGATGAGCAGTTCTTC.